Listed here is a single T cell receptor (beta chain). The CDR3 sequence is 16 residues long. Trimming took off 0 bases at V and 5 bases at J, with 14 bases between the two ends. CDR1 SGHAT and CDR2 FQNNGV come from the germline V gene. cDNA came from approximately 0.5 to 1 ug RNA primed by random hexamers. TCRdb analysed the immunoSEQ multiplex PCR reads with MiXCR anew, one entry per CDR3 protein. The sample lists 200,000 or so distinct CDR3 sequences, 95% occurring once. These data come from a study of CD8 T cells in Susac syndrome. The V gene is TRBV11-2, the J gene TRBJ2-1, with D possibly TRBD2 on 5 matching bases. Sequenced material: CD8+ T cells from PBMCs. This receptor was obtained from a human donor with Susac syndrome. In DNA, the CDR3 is TGTGCCAGCAGCTTAGATGGAGATGCGGGCAACAATGAGCAGTTCTTC. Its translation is CASSLDGDAGNNEQFF.